This T cell receptor (beta chain) derives from a study of blood T cell repertoires in COVID-19. Study-wide context: T cells, B-cell-depleted T cells, or PBMCs supplied cDNA or gDNA.

Cohort allocation depended upon clinical history that participants reported. What the recovered Cohort 3 donors had was two negative PCRs, clearance, or symptom resolution. Libraries were prepared by immunoSEQ multiplex PCR; TCRdb keeps only in-frame clonotypes and omits some of them. This repertoire shows about 320,000 clones, about 88% found once; its top ten account for roughly 2.6%. Germline V gene lookup returns CDR1 WNHNN and CDR2 SYGVQD (reference sequence). V was clipped by 4 bases and J by 6 bases; unmatched bases: 6. The CDR3 is 13 amino acids. Source material: PBMCs or T cells enriched from blood (not recorded which). The sequence came from a man aged 60-69 years who had recovered from COVID-19. This chain uses TRBV10-1 with TRBJ2-7; TRBD1 matches 7 bases. The CDR3 region is CASSAGGRGEQYF. CDR3 sequence (DNA): TGCGCCAGCAGTGCAGGGGGTAGGGGCGAGCAGTACTTC.